What follows are 25 T cell receptor beta chains derived from one specimen sequenced in a study of blood T cells in healthy people across ages. A second PCR, run for roughly 7 to 11 cycles, used a sample-barcoded 5' primer plus a J-beta primer mix. MiXCR, run by TCRdb on the 5' RACE reads, gives a single entry per CDR3 protein. The repertoire consists of 500,000 to 700,000 distinct CDR3 sequences, with about 28% occurring once and the leading ten covering 15% to 17%. Source material: blood. These receptors were taken from a woman of 80 years or more in good health.

This clonotype was counted between two and nine times. A junction end diverges from the germline sequence, so it may reflect a read error. J is TRBJ1-4 and V is TRBV7-2; 8 nucleotides align to TRBD1. The length of the CDR3 is 17 residues. Per the germline V gene, CDR1 is SGHTA and CDR2 is FQGNSA. The CDR3 nucleotides read TGTGCCGGCAGCTTCAAAGGCAGGGGGCGATATAATGAAAAACTGTTTTTT. The encoded protein is CAGSFKGRGRYNEKLFF.

This clonotype was recorded at least ten times. The chain joins TRBV4-2 to TRBJ1-2; 7 nucleotides agree with TRBD1. Germline trimming cut 3 bases from V and 6 bases from J; bases unmatched to any gene: 4. Germline V gives CDR1 LGHNA, CDR2 YNFKEQ. The CDR3 totals 13 residues. The CDR3 DNA reads as TGTGCCAGCAGCCATCCCAGGGGGGATGGCTACACCTTC. It codes for CASSHPRGDGYTF.

This clonotype was observed many times. This chain uses TRBV20-1 with TRBJ2-7; weak D call: TRBD2 (6 bases). CDR3 length: 16 residues. CDR1 DFQATT and CDR2 SNEGSKA come from the germline V gene (reference sequence). Trimming removed 1 base at V and 5 bases at J, with 21 bases between. CDR3 sequence: CSARALGRGGFHEQYF. The CDR3 nucleotides read TGCAGTGCTAGAGCCCTGGGCCGGGGAGGTTTCCACGAGCAGTACTTC.

In regard to this clonotype: Because it lacks the conserved phenylalanine or tryptophan at the end, this CDR3 is likely a read error. This sequence joins TRBV5-1 and TRBJ2-7; D is unresolved. Trimming removed 3 bases from V and 1 base from J, with 11 bases in between. The CDR3 is 14 residues long. Germline V gives CDR1 SGHRS, CDR2 YFSETQ. This chain's CDR3 is CASSSLGQSYEQYC. As DNA, the CDR3 is TGCGCCAGCAGCTCCCTAGGGCAGTCCTACGAGCAGTACTGC.

A single count supports this clonotype. The chain joins TRBV20-1 to TRBJ2-3; 7 bases match TRBD2. Unmatched junction bases numbered 4, after V lost 2 bases and J lost 2 bases. The CDR3 has 14 residues. Germline V gene data show CDR1 as DFQATT and CDR2 as SNEGSKA (reference sequence). Written as DNA, the CDR3 is TGCAGTGCTAGAACCGGGACTAACACAGATACGCAGTATTTT. It codes for CSARTGTNTDTQYF.

V is TRBV3-1 and J is TRBJ1-1; D not resolved. The CDR3 totals 14 residues. The germline V gene encodes CDR1 LGHDT and CDR2 YNNKEL (reference sequence). V shed 4 bases and J shed 4 bases, with 13 bases lying between them. CDR3 amino acids: CASSPLEGGTEAFF. CDR3 nucleotides: TGTGCCAGCAGCCCCCTGGAGGGTGGCACTGAAGCTTTCTTT.

This chain connects TRBV5-1 to TRBJ1-1; a possible D gene is TRBD1 (6 bases). The CDR3 has 16 residues. The germline CDR1 and CDR2 sequences are SGHRS and YFSETQ. V was clipped by 4 bases and J by 0 bases, with 16 bases between them. The CDR3 coding sequence is TGCGCCAGCAGCGGGACGGGGAGGGGGATGAACACTGAAGCTTTCTTT. Residues: CASSGTGRGMNTEAFF.

J is TRBJ2-3 and V is TRBV6-5; the D gene could be TRBD1 or TRBD2 (6 bases each). The germline V gene has CDR1 MNHEY and CDR2 SVGAGI. Trimming pared 7 bases from V and 4 bases from J, leaving 15 bases between. There are 14 residues in the CDR3. In nucleotides, the CDR3 is TGTGCCAGCAAGGGAGAGGGGGGCGCAGATACGCAGTATTTT. This encodes CASKGEGGADTQYF.

Regarding this clonotype: A much larger clone is a single base away; this may be a read error. V gene TRBV12-3 or TRBV12-4 combines with J gene TRBJ2-2; tentative D call: TRBD2 (5 bases). The CDR3 totals 16 residues. Trimming cost V 8 bases and J 0 bases, with 16 bases left between them. The CDR3 is CASGSFVGANTGELFF. The CDR3 DNA is TGTGCCAGCGGTTCCTTTGTCGGGGCGAACACCGGGGAGCTGTTTTTT.

This clonotype was counted many times. The chain combines TRBV3-1 with TRBJ1-2, with D possibly matching TRBD1 (5 bases). CDR1 LGHDT and CDR2 YNNKEL come from the germline V gene (reference sequence). V gave up 2 bases and J gave up 4 bases, with 8 bases separating them. This CDR3 region has 13 residues. Here the CDR3 reads CASSQRGAYGYTF. CDR3 nucleotides: TGTGCCAGCAGCCAAAGGGGAGCCTATGGCTACACCTTC.

The chain links TRBV29-1 to TRBJ1-2; no clear D. V was shortened by 4 bases and J by 0 bases, with 15 bases between the two germline ends. Germline lookup yields CDR1 SQVTM and CDR2 ANQGSEA. The CDR3 extends over 15 amino acids. DNA of the CDR3: TGCAGCGTTGCCTTAGGGTCTGGTGCTAACTATGGCTACACCTTC. Translated, it gives CSVALGSGANYGYTF.

This clonotype has at least ten counts. The chain joins TRBV7-8 to TRBJ1-5, with 7 bases matching TRBD1. The CDR3 loop spans 17 amino acids. Germline V gives CDR1 SGHVS, CDR2 FQNEAQ. The J segment lost 0 bases and the V segment lost 5 bases, leaving 10 bases of the junction unmatched. The CDR3 loop is CASSTDRLGLSNQPQHF. In DNA, the CDR3 is TGTGCCAGCAGCACGGACAGGCTAGGACTTAGCAATCAGCCCCAGCATTTT. Full variable domain (outside the CDR3, taken from reference TRBV7-8 and TRBJ1-5): GAGVSQSPRYKVAKRGQDVALRCDPISGHVSLFWYQQALGQGPEFLTYFQNEAQLDKSGLPSDRFFAERPEGSVSTLKIQRTQQEDSAVYLCASSTDRLGLSNQPQHFGDGTRLSIL.

The chain carries TRBV19 and TRBJ1-6, with D tentatively TRBD1 (6 bases). V was clipped by 3 bases and J by 0 bases, with 9 bases between them. The CDR3 is 16 amino acids. From germline, CDR1 is LNHDA and CDR2 SQIVND (reference sequence). CDR3: CASSIGTLSYNSPLHF. DNA of the CDR3: TGTGCCAGTAGTATCGGGACACTCTCCTATAATTCACCCCTCCACTTT.

This clonotype was seen repeatedly, ten times or more. The chain recombines TRBV10-2 with TRBJ2-7; 12 bases align to TRBD2. V was clipped by 0 bases and J by 5 bases; unmatched bases: 8. The CDR3 contains 17 residues. Looked up from germline, CDR1 is WSHSY and CDR2 is SAAADI. The CDR3 DNA sequence: TGCGCCAGCAGTGAGTCACCGGGACTAGCGGGCACGGACGAGCAGTACTTC. It codes for CASSESPGLAGTDEQYF.

The chain joins TRBV20-1 to TRBJ1-2; maybe TRBD1 (5 bases). Germline CDR1 is DFQATT and CDR2 is SNEGSKA (reference sequence). The CDR3 has 13 amino acids. V lost 0 bases and J lost 5, with 10 bases in between. The CDR3 DNA follows: TGCAGTGCTAGAGAAGGAGGGGTTTATGGCTACACCTTC. Amino acids: CSAREGGVYGYTF.

The chain is built from TRBV12-3 or TRBV12-4 and TRBJ2-3; maybe TRBD2 (7 bases). The CDR3 has 15 amino acids. Trimming left V 5 bases short and J 4 bases short, with 16 bases between. CDR3 sequence: CASSQRGGSPDTQYF. The CDR3 bases are TGTGCCAGCAGTCAGAGGGGGGGGAGTCCAGATACGCAGTATTTT.

In its sample, this clonotype was seen many times. This chain joins TRBV20-1 and TRBJ2-1, with D perhaps given as TRBD1 or TRBD2 (5 bases each). The CDR3 loop spans 18 amino acids. The V end lost 6 bases, the J end lost 1 base, and 25 bases lay between the germline ends. Germline loops: CDR1 DFQATT, CDR2 SNEGSKA (reference sequence). CDR3 in amino acids: CSARIHTGRLGSYNEQFF. For the CDR3, the DNA is TGCAGTGCCAGAATACATACGGGGCGATTGGGTTCCTACAATGAGCAGTTCTTC.

As to this clonotype: A much bigger clone sits one base away, suggesting this may be a read error. V and J are TRBV3-1 and TRBJ1-2, with a possible D match to TRBD1 (5 bases). This CDR3 has 15 residues. CDR1 and CDR2 (germline): LGHDT, YNNKEL (reference sequence). V was cut by 1 base and J by 2 bases, with 11 bases left in between. CDR3 bases: TGTGCCAGCAGCCAAGCGTGGGGACCCAACTATGGCTACACCTTC. This translates into CASSQAWGPNYGYTF. Full variable domain (rest looked up from reference TRBV3-1 and TRBJ1-2): DTAVSQTPKYLVTQMGNDKSIKCEQNLGHDTMYWYKQDSKKFLKIMFSYNNKELIINETVPNRFSPKSPDKAHLNLHINSLELGDSAVYFCASSQAWGPNYGYTFGSGTRLTVV.

Remarks on this clonotype: This sequence may be a read error, since a much larger clone differs from it by one base. The V gene is TRBV28, the J gene TRBJ2-3; TRBD2 agrees at 13 bases. Trimming took 6 bases from V and 0 from J; bases not matched to a gene: 6. Germline CDR1 MDHEN, CDR2 SYDVKM. The CDR3 is 17 residues long. The CDR3 region is CASRFRLAGGSTDTQYF. In DNA, the CDR3 is TGTGCCAGCAGGTTTAGACTAGCGGGGGGTAGCACAGATACGCAGTATTTT.

This clonotype was detected ten times or more. CDR3 sequence: CASSDVGSTDTQYF. CDR3 DNA sequence: TGTGCCAGCAGTGACGTGGGAAGCACAGATACGCAGTATTTT. The chain combines TRBV25-1 with TRBJ2-3; D gene ambiguous. The CDR3 totals 14 residues. Per the germline V gene, CDR1 is MGHDK and CDR2 is SYGVNS. Deletions cut 3 bases from V and 0 bases from J, with 7 bases between.

Comments on this clonotype: The junction and the germline gene differ at one end; a read error may be behind it. CDR3 residues: CASSRGGPYNGQFF. CDR3 sequence (DNA): TGTGCCAGTAGTAGAGGCGGACCCTACAATGGGCAGTTCTTC. The chain joins TRBV19 to TRBJ2-1; the D is unclear. In germline, CDR1 is LNHDA, CDR2 SQIVND (reference sequence). The CDR3 covers 14 residues.

This clonotype was counted many times. The chain combines TRBV20-1 with TRBJ2-5; tentatively, D is TRBD1 (5 bases). V lost 6 bases and J lost 2, with 10 bases in between. There are 12 residues in the CDR3. Germline loops: CDR1 DFQATT, CDR2 SNEGSKA (reference sequence). CDR3 DNA sequence: TGCAGTGCAACGGACATACAAGAGACCCAGTACTTC. This translates into CSATDIQETQYF.

Points on this clonotype: This sequence may be a read error, since a much larger clone differs from it by one base. The V and J genes are TRBV6-2 or TRBV6-3 and TRBJ2-4; the D gene is possibly TRBD2 (5 bases). The tail of the sequence fits TRBJ2-7 better, so the J call may be wrong. Germline loops: CDR1 MNHEY, CDR2 SVGEGT. The CDR3 contains 16 residues. CDR3 nucleotides: TGTACCACCCGGACTTCAGGAACTAGAAGGCTTCACGAGCAGTACTTC. Translated: CTTRTSGTRRLHEQYF.

The chain recombines TRBV28 with TRBJ2-5, with 9 positions matching TRBD1. The end of the DNA aligns better with TRBJ2-7, so the J call may be wrong. The CDR3 consists of 15 residues. Germline V lookup: CDR1 MDHEN, CDR2 SYDVKM. The chain's CDR3 is CASTRAGTGSYEQYF. CDR3 in DNA: TGTGCCAGCACGAGGGCCGGGACAGGGTCCTACGAGCAGTACTTC.

This chain uses TRBV10-2 with TRBJ1-5; D is uncertain. The V end was cut by 3 bases, the J end by 3 bases, with 6 bases between. Germline V gives CDR1 WSHSY, CDR2 SAAADI. This CDR3 contains 13 residues. Here the CDR3 DNA reads TGCGCCAGCAGTGATCGACTCAATCAGCCCCAGCATTTT. Amino acid sequence: CASSDRLNQPQHF.